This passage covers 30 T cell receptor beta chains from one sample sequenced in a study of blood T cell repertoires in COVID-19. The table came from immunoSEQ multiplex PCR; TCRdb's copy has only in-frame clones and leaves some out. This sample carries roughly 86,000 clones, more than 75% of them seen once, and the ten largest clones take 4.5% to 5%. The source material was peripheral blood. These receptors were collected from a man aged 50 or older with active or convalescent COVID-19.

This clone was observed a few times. This CDR3 reads CASTRDILGEQYF. DNA of the CDR3: TGTGCCAGCACCAGGGACATCCTAGGGGAGCAGTACTTC. The chain is built from TRBV12-3 or TRBV12-4 and TRBJ2-7; possibly TRBD1 for D (6 bases). This CDR3 has 13 amino acids. Trimming left V 7 bases short and J 7 bases short, with 17 bases between.

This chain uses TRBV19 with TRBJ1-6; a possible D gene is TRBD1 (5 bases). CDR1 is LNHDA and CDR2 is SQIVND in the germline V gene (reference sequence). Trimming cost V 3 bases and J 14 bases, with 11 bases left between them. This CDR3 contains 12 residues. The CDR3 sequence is CASSMDQGSLHF. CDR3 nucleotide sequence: TGTGCCAGTAGTATGGATCAGGGATCCCTCCACTTT.

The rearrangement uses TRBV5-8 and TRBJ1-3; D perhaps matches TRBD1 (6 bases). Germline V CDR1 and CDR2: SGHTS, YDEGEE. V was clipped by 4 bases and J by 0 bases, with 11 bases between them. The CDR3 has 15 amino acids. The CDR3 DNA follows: TGTGCCAGCAGCCGCGGACAGAACTCTGGAAACACCATATATTTT. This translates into CASSRGQNSGNTIYF.

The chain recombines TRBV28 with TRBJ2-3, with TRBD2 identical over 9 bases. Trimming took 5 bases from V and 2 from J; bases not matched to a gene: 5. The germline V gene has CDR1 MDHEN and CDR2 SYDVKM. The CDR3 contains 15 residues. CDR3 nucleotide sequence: TGTGCCAGCAGTCGGACTAGCGCGACCACAGATACGCAGTATTTT. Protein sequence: CASSRTSATTDTQYF.

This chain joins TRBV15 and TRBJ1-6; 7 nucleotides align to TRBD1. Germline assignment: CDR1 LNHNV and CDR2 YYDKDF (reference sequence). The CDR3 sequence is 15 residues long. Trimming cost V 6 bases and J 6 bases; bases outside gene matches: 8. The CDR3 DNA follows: TGTGCCACCAGTTGGGACAGCAGAAGTAATTCACCCCTCCACTTT. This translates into CATSWDSRSNSPLHF.

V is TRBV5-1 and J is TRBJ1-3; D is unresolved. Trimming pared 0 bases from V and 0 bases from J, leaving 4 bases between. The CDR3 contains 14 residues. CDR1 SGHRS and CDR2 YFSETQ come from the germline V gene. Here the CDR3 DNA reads TGCGCCAGCAGCTTGGAGAGCTCTGGAAACACCATATATTTT. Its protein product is CASSLESSGNTIYF.

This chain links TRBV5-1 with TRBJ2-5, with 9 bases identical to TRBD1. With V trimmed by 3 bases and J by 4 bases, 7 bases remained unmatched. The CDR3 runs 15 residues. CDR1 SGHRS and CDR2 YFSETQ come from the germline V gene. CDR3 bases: TGCGCCAGCAGCTCGGAGAGGACAGGGGTAGAGACCCAGTACTTC. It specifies CASSSERTGVETQYF.

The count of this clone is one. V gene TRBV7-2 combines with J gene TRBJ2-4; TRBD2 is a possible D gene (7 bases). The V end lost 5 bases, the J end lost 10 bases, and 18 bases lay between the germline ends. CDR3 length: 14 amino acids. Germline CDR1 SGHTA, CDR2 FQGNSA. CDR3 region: CASSTGGSLQIQYF. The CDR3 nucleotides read TGTGCCAGCAGCACGGGGGGCTCCCTTCAAATTCAGTACTTC.

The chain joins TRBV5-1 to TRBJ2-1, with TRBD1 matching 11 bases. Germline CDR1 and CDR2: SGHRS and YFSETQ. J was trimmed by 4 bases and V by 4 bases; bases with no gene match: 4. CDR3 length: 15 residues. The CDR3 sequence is CASSRTGGAYNEQFF. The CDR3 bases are TGCGCCAGCAGCCGGACAGGGGGCGCATACAATGAGCAGTTCTTC. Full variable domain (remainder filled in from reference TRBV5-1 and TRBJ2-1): KAGVTQTPRYLIKTRGQQVTLSCSPISGHRSVSWYQQTPGQGLQFLFEYFSETQRNKGNFPGRFSGRQFSNSRSEMNVSTLELGDSALYLCASSRTGGAYNEQFFGPGTRLTVL.

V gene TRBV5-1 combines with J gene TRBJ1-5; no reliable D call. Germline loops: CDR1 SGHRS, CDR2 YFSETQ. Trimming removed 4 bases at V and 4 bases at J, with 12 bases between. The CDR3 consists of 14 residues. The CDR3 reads CASSPGSGNQPQHF. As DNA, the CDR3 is TGCGCCAGCAGCCCTGGTTCAGGTAATCAGCCCCAGCATTTT. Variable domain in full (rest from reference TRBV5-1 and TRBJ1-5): KAGVTQTPRYLIKTRGQQVTLSCSPISGHRSVSWYQQTPGQGLQFLFEYFSETQRNKGNFPGRFSGRQFSNSRSEMNVSTLELGDSALYLCASSPGSGNQPQHFGDGTRLSIL.

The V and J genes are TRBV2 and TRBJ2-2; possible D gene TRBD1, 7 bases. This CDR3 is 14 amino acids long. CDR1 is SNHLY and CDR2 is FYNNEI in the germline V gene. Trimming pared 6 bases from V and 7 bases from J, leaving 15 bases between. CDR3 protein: CASRRRGQDGELFF. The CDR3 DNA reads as TGTGCCAGCAGGCGGAGGGGGCAAGACGGGGAGCTGTTTTTT.

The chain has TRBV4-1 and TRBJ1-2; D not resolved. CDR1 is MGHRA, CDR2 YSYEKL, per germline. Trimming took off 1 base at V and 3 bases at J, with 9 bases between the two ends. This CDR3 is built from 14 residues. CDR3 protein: CASSQAGRDYGYTF. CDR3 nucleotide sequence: TGCGCCAGCAGCCAAGCTGGGAGGGACTATGGCTACACCTTC.

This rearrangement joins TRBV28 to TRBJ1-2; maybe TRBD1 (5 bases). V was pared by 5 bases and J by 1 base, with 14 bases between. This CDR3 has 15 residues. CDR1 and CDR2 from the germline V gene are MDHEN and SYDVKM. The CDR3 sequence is CASSKLTVINYGYTF. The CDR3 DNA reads TGTGCCAGCAGTAAGTTGACAGTGATTAACTATGGCTACACCTTC.

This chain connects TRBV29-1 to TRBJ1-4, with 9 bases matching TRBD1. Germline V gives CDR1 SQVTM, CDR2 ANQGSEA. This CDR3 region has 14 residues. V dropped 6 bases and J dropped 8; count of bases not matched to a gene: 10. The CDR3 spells CSVGTGTGNEKLFF. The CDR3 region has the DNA TGCAGCGTAGGAACCGGGACAGGGAACGAAAAACTGTTTTTT.

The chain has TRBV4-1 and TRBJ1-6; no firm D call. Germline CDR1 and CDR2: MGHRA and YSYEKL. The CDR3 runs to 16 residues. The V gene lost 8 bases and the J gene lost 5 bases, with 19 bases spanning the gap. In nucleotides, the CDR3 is TGCGCCAGCCGGAGCCCGGGAGGGCCAAATAATTCACCCCTCCACTTT. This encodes CASRSPGGPNNSPLHF.

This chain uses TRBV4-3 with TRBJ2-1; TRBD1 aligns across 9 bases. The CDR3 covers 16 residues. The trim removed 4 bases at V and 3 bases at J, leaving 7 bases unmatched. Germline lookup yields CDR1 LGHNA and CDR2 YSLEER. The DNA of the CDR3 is TGCGCCAGCAGCCGCGAATCGGGACAGGGCTACAATGAGCAGTTCTTC. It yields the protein CASSRESGQGYNEQFF.

CDR3: CASSLGRDFTGELFF. The CDR3, as DNA: TGTGCCAGCAGCTTAGGCAGGGATTTCACCGGGGAGCTGTTTTTT. The chain links TRBV7-9 to TRBJ2-2; maybe TRBD1 (5 bases). Trimming shortened V by 1 base and J by 4 bases, and 10 bases separated the two germline ends. CDR1 is SEHNR and CDR2 is FQNEAQ in the germline V gene (reference sequence). The CDR3 is 15 amino acids.

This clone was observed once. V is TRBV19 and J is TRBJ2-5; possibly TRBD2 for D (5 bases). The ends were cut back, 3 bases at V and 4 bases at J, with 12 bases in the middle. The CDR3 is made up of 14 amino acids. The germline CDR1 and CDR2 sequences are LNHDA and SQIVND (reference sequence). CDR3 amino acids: CASSMSGEGETQYF. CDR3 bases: TGTGCCAGTAGTATGTCCGGGGAAGGAGAGACCCAGTACTTC.

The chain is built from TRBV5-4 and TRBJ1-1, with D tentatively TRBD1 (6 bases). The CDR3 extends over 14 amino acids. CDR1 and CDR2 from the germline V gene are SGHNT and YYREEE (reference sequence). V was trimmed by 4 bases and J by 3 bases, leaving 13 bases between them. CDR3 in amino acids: CASSLQGSYTEAFF. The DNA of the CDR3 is TGTGCCAGCAGCCTGCAGGGGTCCTACACTGAAGCTTTCTTT.

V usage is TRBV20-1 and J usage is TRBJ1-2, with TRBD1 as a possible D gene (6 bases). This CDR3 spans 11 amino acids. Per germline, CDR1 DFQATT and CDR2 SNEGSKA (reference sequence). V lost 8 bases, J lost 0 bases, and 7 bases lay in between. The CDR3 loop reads CSWTANYGYTF. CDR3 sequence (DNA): TGCAGTTGGACAGCTAACTATGGCTACACCTTC.

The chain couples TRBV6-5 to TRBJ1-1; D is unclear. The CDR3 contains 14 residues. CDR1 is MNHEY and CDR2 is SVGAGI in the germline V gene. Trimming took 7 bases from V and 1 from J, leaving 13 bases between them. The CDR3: CASNGNSGNTEAFF. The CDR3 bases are TGTGCCAGCAACGGCAACTCAGGGAACACTGAAGCTTTCTTT.

This chain's CDR3 is CASSGRSSGGVGSYNEQFF. The CDR3, as DNA: TGTGCCAGCAGCGGCCGTTCTAGCGGGGGGGTAGGATCCTACAATGAGCAGTTCTTC. The gene calls are TRBV7-8 and TRBJ2-1; 12 bases line up with TRBD2. Trimming at V came to 5 bases and at J to 1 base, leaving 12 bases not matched to a gene. Germline V gene data show CDR1 as SGHVS and CDR2 as FQNEAQ. CDR3 length: 19 residues.

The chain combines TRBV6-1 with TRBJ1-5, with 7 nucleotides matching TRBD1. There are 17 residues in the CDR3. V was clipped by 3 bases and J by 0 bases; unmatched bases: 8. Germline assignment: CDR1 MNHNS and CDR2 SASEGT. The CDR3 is CASSDGTATYSNQPQHF. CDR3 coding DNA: TGTGCCAGCAGTGACGGGACAGCCACCTATAGCAATCAGCCCCAGCATTTT.

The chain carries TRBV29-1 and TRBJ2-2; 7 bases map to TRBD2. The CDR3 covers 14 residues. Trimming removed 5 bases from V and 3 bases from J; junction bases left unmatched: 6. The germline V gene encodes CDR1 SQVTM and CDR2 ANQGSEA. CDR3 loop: CSVRGEGDTGELFF. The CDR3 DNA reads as TGCAGCGTTCGGGGGGAAGGGGACACCGGGGAGCTGTTTTTT.

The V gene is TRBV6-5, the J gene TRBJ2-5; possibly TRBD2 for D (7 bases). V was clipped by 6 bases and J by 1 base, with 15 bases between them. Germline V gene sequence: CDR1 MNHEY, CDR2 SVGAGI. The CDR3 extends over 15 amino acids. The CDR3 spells CASRQRGGFQETQYF. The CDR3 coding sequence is TGTGCCAGCAGACAAAGGGGGGGGTTCCAAGAGACCCAGTACTTC.

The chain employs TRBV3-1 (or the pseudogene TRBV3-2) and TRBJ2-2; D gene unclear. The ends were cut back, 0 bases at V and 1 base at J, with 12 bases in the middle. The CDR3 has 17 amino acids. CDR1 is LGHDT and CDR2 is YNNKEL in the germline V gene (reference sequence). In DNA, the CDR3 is TGTGCCAGCAGCCAAGATCGTGGGCATCTGAACACCGGGGAGCTGTTTTTT. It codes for CASSQDRGHLNTGELFF.

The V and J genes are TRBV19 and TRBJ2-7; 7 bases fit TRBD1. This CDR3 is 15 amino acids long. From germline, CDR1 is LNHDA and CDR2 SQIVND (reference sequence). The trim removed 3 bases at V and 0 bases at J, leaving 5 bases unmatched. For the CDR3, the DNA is TGTGCCAGTAGTATTAAGGGGGACAGCTCCTACGAGCAGTACTTC. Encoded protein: CASSIKGDSSYEQYF.

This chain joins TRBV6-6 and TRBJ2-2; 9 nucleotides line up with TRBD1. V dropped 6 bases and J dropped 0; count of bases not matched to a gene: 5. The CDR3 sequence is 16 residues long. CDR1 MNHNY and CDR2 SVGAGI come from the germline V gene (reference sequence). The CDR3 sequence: CASRFRQGANTGELFF. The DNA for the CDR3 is TGTGCCAGCAGATTCCGACAGGGGGCGAACACCGGGGAGCTGTTTTTT.

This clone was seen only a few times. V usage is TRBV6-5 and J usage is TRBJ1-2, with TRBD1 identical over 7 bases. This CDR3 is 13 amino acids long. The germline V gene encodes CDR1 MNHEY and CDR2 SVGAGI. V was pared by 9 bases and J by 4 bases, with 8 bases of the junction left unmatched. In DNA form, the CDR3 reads TGTGCCAGAAGAAGGGACAGCCTCTATGGCTACACCTTC. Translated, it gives CARRRDSLYGYTF.

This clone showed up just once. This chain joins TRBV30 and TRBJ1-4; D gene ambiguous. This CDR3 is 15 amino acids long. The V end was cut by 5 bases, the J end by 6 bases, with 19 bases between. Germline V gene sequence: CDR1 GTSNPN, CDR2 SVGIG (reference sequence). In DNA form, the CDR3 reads TGTGCCTGGGACTTGCGACGGTGGGAGTATGAAAAACTGTTTTTT. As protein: CAWDLRRWEYEKLFF.